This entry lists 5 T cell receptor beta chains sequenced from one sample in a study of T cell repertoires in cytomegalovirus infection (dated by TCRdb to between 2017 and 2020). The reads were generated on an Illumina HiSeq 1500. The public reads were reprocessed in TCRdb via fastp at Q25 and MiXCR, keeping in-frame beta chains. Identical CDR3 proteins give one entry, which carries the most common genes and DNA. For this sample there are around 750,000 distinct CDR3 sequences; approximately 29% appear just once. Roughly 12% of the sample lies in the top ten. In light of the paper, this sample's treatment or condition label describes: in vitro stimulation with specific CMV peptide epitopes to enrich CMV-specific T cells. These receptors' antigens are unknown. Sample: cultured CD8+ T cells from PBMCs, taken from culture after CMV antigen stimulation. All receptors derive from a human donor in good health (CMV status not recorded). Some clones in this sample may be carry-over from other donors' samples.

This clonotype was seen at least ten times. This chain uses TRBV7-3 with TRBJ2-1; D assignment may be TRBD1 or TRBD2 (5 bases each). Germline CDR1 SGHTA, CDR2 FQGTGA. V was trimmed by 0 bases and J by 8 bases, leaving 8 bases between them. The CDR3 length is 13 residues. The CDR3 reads CASSLTGRDEQFF. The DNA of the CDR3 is TGTGCCAGCAGCTTAACGGGGCGGGATGAGCAGTTCTTC.

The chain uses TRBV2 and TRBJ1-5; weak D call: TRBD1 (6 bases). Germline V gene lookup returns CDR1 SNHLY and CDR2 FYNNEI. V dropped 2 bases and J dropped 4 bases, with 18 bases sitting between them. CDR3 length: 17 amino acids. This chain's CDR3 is CASSEFGGTKVNQPQHF. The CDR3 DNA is TGTGCCAGCAGTGAATTTGGTGGGACAAAGGTGAATCAGCCCCAGCATTTT.

In DNA form, the CDR3 reads TGTGCCATCAGTGACCAGTCTCAACTTGAGTCCTATAATTCACCCCTCCACTTT. Translating it yields CAISDQSQLESYNSPLHF. This chain links TRBV10-3 with TRBJ1-6; no reliable D call. The V gene lost 3 bases and the J gene lost 1 base, with 16 bases spanning the gap. Germline V lookup: CDR1 ENHRY, CDR2 SYGVKD. The CDR3 length is 18 residues.

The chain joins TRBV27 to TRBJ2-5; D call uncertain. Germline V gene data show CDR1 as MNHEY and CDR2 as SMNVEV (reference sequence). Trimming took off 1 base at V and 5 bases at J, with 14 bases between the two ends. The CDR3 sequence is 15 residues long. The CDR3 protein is CASSLLGPARETQYF. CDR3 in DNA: TGTGCCAGCAGTTTATTAGGTCCGGCTCGGGAGACCCAGTACTTC.

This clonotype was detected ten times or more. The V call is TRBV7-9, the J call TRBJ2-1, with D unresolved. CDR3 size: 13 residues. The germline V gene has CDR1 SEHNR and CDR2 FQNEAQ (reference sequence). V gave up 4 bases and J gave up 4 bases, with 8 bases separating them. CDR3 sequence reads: CASSSPAYNEQFF. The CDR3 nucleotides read TGTGCCAGCAGCTCCCCGGCGTACAATGAGCAGTTCTTC.